These 17 T cell receptor beta chains came from one sample sequenced in a study of Ad26.COV2.S vaccination and SARS-CoV-2 variants. The treatment is: about 20 received Ad26.COV2.S at low or high dose, single or two shots; roughly 5 received placebo; per-sample allocation not given. Samples were taken on day 63 after the first vaccine or placebo injection. The data were produced by immunoSEQ multiplex PCR, yet TCRdb's version contains in-frame clones alone and is incomplete. Among roughly 300,000 clones listed, around 88% were seen once. Source: peripheral blood, taken in a trial of Ad26.COV2.S vaccine versus placebo. Every receptor here comes from a person aged 18-65 years who received the Ad26.COV2.S COVID-19 vaccine or a placebo.

This chain uses TRBV6-5 with TRBJ1-3; D may be TRBD1 (5 bases). This CDR3 is built from 15 residues. Germline CDR1 and CDR2: MNHEY and SVGAGI. Trimming pared 2 bases from V and 7 bases from J, leaving 15 bases between. The DNA of the CDR3 is TGTGCCAGCAGTTACGGGGCCGATCCGGGGAACACCATATATTTT. It specifies CASSYGADPGNTIYF.

V usage is TRBV28 and J usage is TRBJ2-1; 7 bases fit TRBD2. Germline values: CDR1 MDHEN, CDR2 SYDVKM. After removal of 8 bases from V and 9 bases from J, the junction contained 16 bases not matched to a gene. This CDR3 comprises 15 residues. The chain's CDR3 is CASDRSEGGPREQFF. DNA of the CDR3: TGTGCCAGCGACCGATCAGAGGGAGGGCCCCGTGAGCAGTTCTTC. Filled out from reference TRBV28 and TRBJ2-1, the complete variable domain reads DVKVTQSSRYLVKRTGEKVFLECVQDMDHENMFWYRQDPGLGLRLIYFSYDVKMKEKGDIPEGYSVSREKKERFSLILESASTNQTSMYLCASDRSEGGPREQFFGPGTRLTVL.

The J gene is TRBJ2-1, the V gene TRBV3-1 (or the pseudogene TRBV3-2), with a weak D call TRBD1 (6 bases). V was trimmed by 3 bases and J by 5 bases, leaving 11 bases between them. The germline CDR1 and CDR2 sequences are LGHDT and YNNKEL (reference sequence). This CDR3 is built from 14 residues. In DNA, the CDR3 is TGTGCCAGCAGCCAGTATTCAGGGGACAATGAGCAGTTCTTC. It specifies CASSQYSGDNEQFF.

The chain is built from TRBV7-2 and TRBJ2-3, with a weak D call TRBD2 (6 bases). V was shortened by 5 bases and J by 3 bases, with 15 bases between the two germline ends. Germline-derived CDR1 and CDR2 are SGHTA and FQGNSA. There are 15 residues in the CDR3. Written as DNA, the CDR3 is TGTGCCAGCAGCCGTTTCGGGAGTTGGACAGATACGCAGTATTTT. It yields the protein CASSRFGSWTDTQYF.

V usage is TRBV6-2 or TRBV6-3 and J usage is TRBJ2-1; 15 nucleotides match TRBD2. Trimming took 5 bases from V and 9 from J; bases not matched to a gene: 5. The CDR3 length is 15 residues. The germline V gene has CDR1 MNHEY and CDR2 SVGEGT. CDR3 amino acids: CASSRRTSGGGEQFF. The CDR3 bases are TGTGCCAGCAGTCGTCGGACTAGCGGGGGGGGTGAGCAGTTCTTC.

The V gene is TRBV9, the J gene TRBJ2-6, with TRBD1 matching over 8 bases. Germline CDR1 reads SGDLS; CDR2 reads YYNGEE. Trimming took 4 bases from V and 1 from J; bases not matched to a gene: 13. This CDR3 is built from 19 residues. Here the CDR3 DNA reads TGTGCCAGCAGCCACCAATTTGGACAGGGATTATCTGGGGCCAACGTCCTGACTTTC. This gives the protein CASSHQFGQGLSGANVLTF.

The genes are TRBV3-1 (or the pseudogene TRBV3-2) and TRBJ1-1; maybe TRBD1 (5 bases). V was trimmed by 0 bases and J by 2 bases, leaving 13 bases between them. Germline loops: CDR1 LGHDT, CDR2 YNNKEL (reference sequence). CDR3 size: 16 residues. In DNA form, the CDR3 reads TGTGCCAGCAGCCAAGATGTGGCCAGGGTAAACACTGAAGCTTTCTTT. It translates to CASSQDVARVNTEAFF.

The V gene is TRBV4-1, the J gene TRBJ2-2; maybe TRBD1 (6 bases). V was cut by 6 bases and J by 1 base, with 21 bases left in between. The germline V gene has CDR1 MGHRA and CDR2 YSYEKL. The CDR3 is 18 amino acids. CDR3 sequence: CASSPGQPSTLNTGELFF. The DNA of the CDR3 is TGCGCCAGCAGTCCTGGACAGCCGTCCACCTTGAACACCGGGGAGCTGTTTTTT.

The chain joins TRBV19 to TRBJ2-5; 7 bases line up with TRBD2. The CDR3 length is 15 residues. Germline V CDR1 and CDR2: LNHDA, SQIVND (reference sequence). Trimming cost V 4 bases and J 4 bases; bases outside gene matches: 9. Here the CDR3 reads CASSTPGGGRETQYF. CDR3 in DNA: TGTGCCAGTAGTACTCCGGGGGGAGGTAGAGAGACCCAGTACTTC.

V gene TRBV6-5 combines with J gene TRBJ2-7; D is perhaps TRBD1 or TRBD2 (5 bases each). The germline gives CDR1 MNHEY, CDR2 SVGAGI. Deletions cut 11 bases from V and 3 bases from J, with 11 bases between. The CDR3 runs 11 residues. CDR3 sequence (DNA): TGTGCCTGGCCGGGGCTCTACGAGCAGTACTTC. This encodes CAWPGLYEQYF.

The chain is built from TRBV28 and TRBJ2-3; the D is unclear. V dropped 5 bases and J dropped 7 bases, with 10 bases sitting between them. The CDR3 consists of 12 residues. Germline assignment: CDR1 MDHEN and CDR2 SYDVKM. The CDR3 spells CASSPHGYTQYF. The DNA for the CDR3 is TGTGCCAGCAGTCCGCACGGTTATACGCAGTATTTT.

CDR3 protein: CASDKRVLGTDTQYF. The CDR3, as DNA: TGTGCCAGCGATAAGAGGGTTTTAGGCACAGATACGCAGTATTTT. The rearrangement joins TRBV28 to TRBJ2-3; D may be TRBD2 (5 bases). V gave up 8 bases and J gave up 1 base, with 16 bases separating them. The CDR3 extends over 15 amino acids. Germline V gene sequence: CDR1 MDHEN, CDR2 SYDVKM.

This rearrangement joins TRBV4-1 to TRBJ2-7; D not certain. Trimming removed 0 bases from V and 3 bases from J, with 12 bases in between. This CDR3 region has 15 residues. CDR1 is MGHRA and CDR2 is YSYEKL in the germline V gene. The CDR3 loop reads CASSQDLSRSYEQYF. The CDR3 DNA sequence: TGCGCCAGCAGCCAAGATCTTAGCAGGAGCTACGAGCAGTACTTC.

J is TRBJ2-7 and V is TRBV19; D might be TRBD1 (6 bases). V was pared by 8 bases and J by 6 bases, with 8 bases between. Germline CDR1 is LNHDA and CDR2 is SQIVND (reference sequence). This CDR3 is built from 10 residues. Written as DNA, the CDR3 is TGTGCCAGTCCCAGGGGCGAGCAGTACTTC. Protein sequence: CASPRGEQYF. The full variable domain, completed using reference TRBV19 and TRBJ2-7, is DGGITQSPKYLFRKEGQNVTLSCEQNLNHDAMYWYRQDPGQGLRLIYYSQIVNDFQKGDIAEGYSVSREKKESFPLTVTSAQKNPTAFYLCASPRGEQYFGPGTRLTVT.

V and J are TRBV7-9 and TRBJ2-7, with 10 bases that match TRBD1. The CDR3 runs 17 residues. V trimming: 5 bases; J trimming: 4 bases; junction bases outside the gene matches: 14. Germline V gives CDR1 SEHNR, CDR2 FQNEAQ (reference sequence). DNA for the CDR3: TGTGCCAGCAGCCTTCTGGGACCGGGACAGGGGAAGTACGAGCAGTACTTC. This codes for CASSLLGPGQGKYEQYF.

This chain links TRBV6-6 with TRBJ2-6; 9 positions match TRBD1. Germline trimming cut 8 bases from V and 0 bases from J; bases unmatched to any gene: 5. Per germline, CDR1 MNHNY and CDR2 SVGAGI (reference sequence). The CDR3 length is 16 residues. The CDR3 DNA reads TGTGCCAGCTCGGGACAGGGTCTCTCTGGGGCCAACGTCCTGACTTTC. Translating gives CASSGQGLSGANVLTF.

The genes are TRBV4-2 and TRBJ2-3; possible D gene TRBD2, 6 bases. Germline lookup yields CDR1 LGHNA and CDR2 YNFKEQ. V lost 1 base and J 2 bases, leaving 22 bases between the germline ends. CDR3 length: 19 amino acids. In DNA form, the CDR3 reads TGTGCCAGCAGCCAAGGACGAACTAGCCCACAACTACACACAGATACGCAGTATTTT. This gives the protein CASSQGRTSPQLHTDTQYF.